This TCR beta chain was identified in a study of T cell repertoires in cytomegalovirus infection. There are a few counts of this clonotype. Antigen unknown. TCRdb recomputed calls from the reads with MiXCR, one row per CDR3 protein. Found here are hundreds of thousands of distinct CDR3 sequences, approximately 33% of them singletons; the top ten hold about 20%. From germline, CDR1 is MNHEY and CDR2 SVGEGT. CDR3 length equals 15 residues. V dropped 5 bases and J dropped 1; count of bases not matched to a gene: 7. Material: cultured PBMCs, obtained from culture after CMV antigen stimulation. This receptor was identified in a human donor in good health (CMV status not recorded). Some clones in this sample may be carry-over from other donors' samples. The chain is built from TRBV6-2 or TRBV6-3 and TRBJ1-1; 7 bases align to TRBD1. In nucleotides, the CDR3 is TGTGCCAGCAGTACCGGACAGGCGGGGAACACTGAAGCTTTCTTT. Translation gives CASSTGQAGNTEAFF.